Following are 8 T cell receptor beta chains from one sample sequenced in a study of blood T cell repertoires in COVID-19. Measured with immunoSEQ multiplex PCR; TCRdb has only the in-frame clones, and not every one. The repertoire includes around 140,000 clones, 81% of them detected once, and 7% to 10% sits in the top ten. The sample consisted of peripheral blood. These receptors all come from a human donor in a cohort sampled during active COVID-19.

This clone has ten or more counts. The chain employs TRBV28 and TRBJ2-7; perhaps TRBD1 as D (5 bases). This CDR3 comprises 14 residues. The V gene's germline CDR1 is MDHEN and CDR2 SYDVKM. Trimming pared 2 bases from V and 2 bases from J, leaving 10 bases between. CDR3 residues: CASSLHQGTYEQYF. CDR3 nucleotides: TGTGCCAGCAGTTTACATCAGGGCACCTACGAGCAGTACTTC. The full variable domain, its missing parts supplied by reference TRBV28 and TRBJ2-7, is DVKVTQSSRYLVKRTGEKVFLECVQDMDHENMFWYRQDPGLGLRLIYFSYDVKMKEKGDIPEGYSVSREKKERFSLILESASTNQTSMYLCASSLHQGTYEQYFGPGTRLTVT.

The CDR3 is CASSYAGLAGTDTQYF. CDR3 sequence (DNA): TGTGCCAGCAGTTACGCTGGACTAGCGGGAACAGATACGCAGTATTTT. The chain couples TRBV6-6 to TRBJ2-3; 12 bases are shared with TRBD2. The V segment lost 2 bases and the J segment 3 bases; nucleotides outside the gene matches: 3. Germline assignment: CDR1 MNHNY and CDR2 SVGAGI (reference sequence). The length of the CDR3 is 16 residues.

V is TRBV27 and J is TRBJ1-5; no reliable D call. The CDR3 loop spans 17 amino acids. V was cut by 3 bases and J by 3 bases, with 18 bases left in between. Germline assignment: CDR1 MNHEY and CDR2 SMNVEV (reference sequence). CDR3 sequence reads: CASSFLGAGRNNQPQHF. DNA for the CDR3: TGTGCCAGCAGTTTCTTGGGCGCGGGCAGAAACAATCAGCCCCAGCATTTT.

The chain couples TRBV5-1 to TRBJ1-2, with TRBD1 as a possible D gene (6 bases). The germline V and J ends were trimmed by 2 bases and 4 bases, with 12 bases remaining between them. The CDR3 has 14 amino acids. Germline-derived CDR1 and CDR2 are SGHRS and YFSETQ. In nucleotides, the CDR3 is TGCGCCAGCAGCTTTGGTGCAGGGGCCTATGGCTACACCTTC. Its translation: CASSFGAGAYGYTF.

The rearrangement uses TRBV18 and TRBJ2-7, with 10 positions matching TRBD1. The trim removed 4 bases at V and 5 bases at J, leaving 8 bases unmatched. The CDR3 runs to 15 residues. Germline lookup yields CDR1 KGHSH and CDR2 LQKENI. Here the CDR3 reads CASSHAGTGVHEQYF. As DNA, the CDR3 is TGTGCCAGCTCACATGCCGGGACAGGGGTGCACGAGCAGTACTTC.

This chain joins TRBV6-5 and TRBJ1-5, with D possibly matching TRBD1 (5 bases). The germline CDR1 and CDR2 sequences are MNHEY and SVGAGI. This CDR3 comprises 13 residues. V shed 6 bases and J shed 6 bases, with 12 bases lying between them. The CDR3 protein is CASRKGLSQPQHF. In DNA form, the CDR3 reads TGTGCCAGCAGAAAGGGGCTGAGTCAGCCCCAGCATTTT.

V and J are TRBV7-6 and TRBJ1-1; TRBD1 is a possible D gene (6 bases). The germline gives CDR1 SGHVS, CDR2 FNYEAQ. The CDR3 has 13 residues. Trimming took off 5 bases at V and 2 bases at J, with 9 bases between the two ends. The DNA of the CDR3 is TGTGCCAGCAGCATGACAGGAAACACTGAAGCTTTCTTT. Protein product: CASSMTGNTEAFF.

In DNA, the CDR3 is TGTGCCAGCAGTTACTCGATCAGGGCGGGACTTAATCCGAACAATCAGCCCCAGCATTTT. Translated, it gives CASSYSIRAGLNPNNQPQHF. The genes are TRBV6-2 or TRBV6-3 and TRBJ1-5, with D maybe TRBD1 (5 bases). The CDR3 covers 20 residues. Germline CDR1 and CDR2: MNHEY and SVGEGT. Trimming stripped 0 bases from V and 3 bases from J, with 24 bases between.